Below are 23 T cell receptor beta chains sequenced from a single sample in a study of blood T cell repertoires in COVID-19. Sequenced by immunoSEQ multiplex PCR; TCRdb stores in-frame clones only, minus some. Of hundreds of thousands of clones in the sample, about 87% were seen once. The source material was PBMCs or T cells enriched from blood (not recorded which). The receptors were sampled from a man between 25 and 39 years old who had recovered from COVID-19.

DNA of the CDR3: TGTGCCAGTAGTATTCGAGGGGAGGTGTGGGGGGCCAACGTCCTGACTTTC. Protein product: CASSIRGEVWGANVLTF. The chain has TRBV19 and TRBJ2-6; TRBD2 might be the D (6 bases). This CDR3 region has 17 residues. The V end lost 3 bases, the J end lost 4 bases, and 16 bases lay between the germline ends. Germline CDR1 is LNHDA and CDR2 is SQIVND (reference sequence).

The J gene is TRBJ1-1, the V gene TRBV6-5; weak D call: TRBD1 (6 bases). Germline values: CDR1 MNHEY, CDR2 SVGAGI. This CDR3 region has 15 residues. Trimming removed 4 bases from V and 5 bases from J, with 17 bases in between. CDR3: CASSFLGGRQTEAFF. The CDR3 DNA is TGTGCCAGCAGTTTCCTCGGGGGGCGTCAGACTGAAGCTTTCTTT.

V is TRBV4-1 and J is TRBJ1-3, with 8 bases aligning to TRBD1. With V trimmed by 2 bases and J by 4 bases, 7 bases remained unmatched. This CDR3 has 16 amino acids. CDR1 is MGHRA, CDR2 YSYEKL, per germline. This CDR3 is CASSQPRQGAGNTIYF. The CDR3 DNA reads as TGCGCCAGCAGCCAACCCCGGCAGGGGGCGGGAAACACCATATATTTT.

The genes are TRBV29-1 and TRBJ1-4; 9 positions agree with TRBD1. This CDR3 is 15 amino acids long. In germline, CDR1 is SQVTM, CDR2 ANQGSEA. The V and J ends lost 7 bases and 6 bases, in that order; junction bases with no gene match: 12. The CDR3 bases are TGCAGCGCTAGGGGACAGGGTGGATTTGATGAAAAACTGTTTTTT. It yields the protein CSARGQGGFDEKLFF.

This chain connects TRBV28 to TRBJ2-1, with TRBD1 identical over 7 bases. In germline, CDR1 is MDHEN, CDR2 SYDVKM. This CDR3 is built from 15 residues. Trimming removed 3 bases from V and 5 bases from J; junction bases left unmatched: 7. This CDR3 reads CASSLYTGANNEQFF. CDR3 nucleotide sequence: TGTGCCAGCAGTTTGTATACAGGGGCTAACAATGAGCAGTTCTTC.

This clone has more than one count but fewer than ten. The chain carries TRBV7-9 and TRBJ1-2; D not certain. The germline V gene has CDR1 SEHNR and CDR2 FQNEAQ (reference sequence). With 5 bases removed from V and 2 bases from J, the gap between germline ends came to 9 bases. This CDR3 comprises 13 residues. CDR3 amino acids: CASSPLVNYGYTF. CDR3 in DNA: TGTGCCAGCAGCCCCCTCGTCAACTATGGCTACACCTTC.

This sequence joins TRBV28 and TRBJ2-5; 7 bases agree with TRBD2. This CDR3 spans 14 amino acids. CDR1 is MDHEN, CDR2 SYDVKM, per germline. J was trimmed by 5 bases and V by 8 bases; bases with no gene match: 11. CDR3 region: CASEPSGMWETQYF. The CDR3 DNA follows: TGTGCCAGCGAACCAAGCGGGATGTGGGAGACCCAGTACTTC.

The V gene is TRBV2, the J gene TRBJ2-1, with 8 bases matching TRBD2. CDR3 length: 14 amino acids. CDR1 is SNHLY, CDR2 FYNNEI, per germline. The V and J ends lost 8 bases and 0 bases, in that order; junction bases with no gene match: 3. The CDR3 nucleotides are TGTGCCAGCGGCGGGGGGAGCTCCTACAATGAGCAGTTCTTC. As protein: CASGGGSSYNEQFF. Drawing the rest from reference TRBV2 and TRBJ2-1, the complete variable domain is EPEVTQTPSHQVTQMGQEVILRCVPISNHLYFYWYRQILGQKVEFLVSFYNNEISEKSEIFDDQFSVERPDGSNFTLKIRSTKLEDSAMYFCASGGGSSYNEQFFGPGTRLTVL.

The chain links TRBV5-5 to TRBJ2-7; 7 bases align to TRBD1. Germline-derived CDR1 and CDR2 are SGHKS and YYEKEE (reference sequence). Losses at the gene ends were 3 bases for V and 0 bases for J; bases not matched to a gene: 0. The CDR3 runs to 13 residues. The DNA for the CDR3 is TGTGCCAGCAGCTGGACAGGCTCCTACGAGCAGTACTTC. It encodes CASSWTGSYEQYF. Full variable domain (rest looked up from reference TRBV5-5 and TRBJ2-7): DAGVTQSPTHLIKTRGQQVTLRCSPISGHKSVSWYQQVLGQGPQFIFQYYEKEERGRGNFPDRFSARQFPNYSSELNVNALLLGDSALYLCASSWTGSYEQYFGPGTRLTVT.

The V and J genes are TRBV19 and TRBJ1-5, with unresolved D. V was clipped by 4 bases and J by 3 bases, with 7 bases between them. CDR1 and CDR2 (germline): LNHDA, SQIVND (reference sequence). CDR3 size: 13 residues. CDR3 residues: CASSNSDNQPQHF. CDR3 nucleotide sequence: TGTGCCAGTAGTAACAGTGACAATCAGCCCCAGCATTTT.

The CDR3 sequence is CASSLREYGEQYF. The CDR3 nucleotides read TGTGCCAGCAGCTTGCGGGAGTACGGCGAGCAGTACTTC. J is TRBJ2-7 and V is TRBV7-2; 7 bases match TRBD2. The V segment lost 3 bases and the J segment 6 bases; nucleotides outside the gene matches: 5. The CDR3 is 13 amino acids. Germline V gene data show CDR1 as SGHTA and CDR2 as FQGNSA.

The rearrangement joins TRBV30 to TRBJ1-5, with D possibly matching TRBD1 (6 bases). There are 12 residues in the CDR3. The V end lost 3 bases, the J end lost 7 bases, and 10 bases lay between the germline ends. Germline V lookup: CDR1 GTSNPN, CDR2 SVGIG (reference sequence). CDR3 sequence: CAWSRGEQPQHF. In nucleotides, the CDR3 is TGTGCCTGGAGCAGGGGAGAGCAGCCCCAGCATTTT.

Only a few counts were recorded for this clone. The gene calls are TRBV9 and TRBJ1-1; D is undetermined. CDR1 is SGDLS and CDR2 is YYNGEE in the germline V gene. V was trimmed by 4 bases and J by 0 bases, leaving 13 bases between them. This CDR3 region has 15 residues. CDR3 sequence reads: CASSPPGDMNTEAFF. CDR3 in DNA: TGTGCCAGCAGCCCCCCGGGAGACATGAACACTGAAGCTTTCTTT.

A few counts support this clone. This chain connects TRBV9 to TRBJ1-5; D is unclear. V was pared by 2 bases and J by 3 bases, with 12 bases between. The V gene's germline CDR1 is SGDLS and CDR2 YYNGEE. CDR3 length equals 15 residues. This CDR3 is CASSVEGLYNQPQHF. CDR3 DNA sequence: TGTGCCAGCAGCGTCGAGGGCTTGTACAATCAGCCCCAGCATTTT.

J is TRBJ1-4 and V is TRBV7-9; no reliable D call. Germline-derived CDR1 and CDR2 are SEHNR and FQNEAQ (reference sequence). CDR3 length: 14 residues. Trimming removed 9 bases at V and 6 bases at J, with 17 bases between. Here the CDR3 DNA reads TGTGCCAGGGTCTTCGGAGGTAGGGATGAAAAACTGTTTTTT. Encoded protein: CARVFGGRDEKLFF.

This clone has just one count. A junction end diverges from the germline sequence, so it may reflect a read error. The chain employs TRBV19 and TRBJ1-1; no firm D call. CDR1 is LNHDA and CDR2 is SQIVND in the germline V gene (reference sequence). The CDR3 loop spans 8 amino acids. DNA of the CDR3: TGTGCCAGTAGTATCTTTTGCTTT. The encoded protein is CASSIFCF. The full variable domain, with the rest looked up from reference TRBV19 and TRBJ1-1, is DGGITQSPKYLFRKEGQNVTLSCEQNLNHDAMYWYRQDPGQGLRLIYYSQIVNDFQKGDIAEGYSVSREKKESFPLTVTSAQKNPTAFYLCASSIFCFGQGTRLTVV.

The V and J genes are TRBV30 and TRBJ1-4; no definite D call. Germline loops: CDR1 GTSNPN, CDR2 SVGIG (reference sequence). The CDR3 covers 14 residues. The germline V and J ends were trimmed by 1 base and 1 base, with 7 bases remaining between them. The CDR3 coding sequence is TGTGCCTGGAGTGGGAGGCAAACTAATGAAAAACTGTTTTTT. It codes for CAWSGRQTNEKLFF.

The genes are TRBV7-9 and TRBJ1-3, with D perhaps matching TRBD1 (5 bases). The CDR3 consists of 16 residues. V dropped 1 base and J dropped 0 bases, with 10 bases sitting between them. Germline-derived CDR1 and CDR2 are SEHNR and FQNEAQ (reference sequence). The CDR3 coding sequence is TGTGCCAGCAGCTTAGGGGGGGTCAGCTCTGGAAACACCATATATTTT. It is translated as CASSLGGVSSGNTIYF.

The V and J genes are TRBV6-4 and TRBJ1-3, with D tentatively TRBD1 (5 bases). The CDR3 has 15 amino acids. Per germline, CDR1 MRHNA and CDR2 SNTAGT. Trimming removed 4 bases from V and 3 bases from J, with 13 bases in between. CDR3 amino acids: CASSGDSRFGNTIYF. The DNA of the CDR3 is TGTGCCAGCAGTGGAGACAGTCGCTTTGGAAACACCATATATTTT.

This clone was counted once. This chain connects TRBV30 to TRBJ1-4; D is unclear. Germline V CDR1 and CDR2: GTSNPN, SVGIG (reference sequence). Trimming removed 1 base at V and 3 bases at J, with 6 bases between. The CDR3 runs 13 residues. The CDR3 region has the DNA TGTGCCTGGAGTGACTACTCTAATGAAAAACTGTTTTTT. Translated, it gives CAWSDYSNEKLFF.

The rearrangement uses TRBV19 and TRBJ2-7, with a weak D call TRBD1 (5 bases). V lost 3 bases, J lost 2 bases, and 11 bases lay in between. Germline CDR1 is LNHDA and CDR2 is SQIVND (reference sequence). The length of the CDR3 is 14 residues. CDR3: CASSIRGSPYEQYF. CDR3 DNA sequence: TGTGCCAGTAGTATTAGGGGTTCCCCCTACGAGCAGTACTTC.

The chain combines TRBV19 with TRBJ1-2, with 9 positions matching TRBD1. The CDR3 is 17 residues long. Germline CDR1 reads LNHDA; CDR2 reads SQIVND (reference sequence). The V and J ends lost 4 bases and 0 bases, in that order; junction bases with no gene match: 9. This CDR3 reads CASSSGGQGPSNYGYTF. CDR3 sequence (DNA): TGTGCCAGTAGTAGCGGGGGACAGGGTCCCTCTAACTATGGCTACACCTTC.

This sequence joins TRBV30 and TRBJ1-2, with D perhaps TRBD1 (6 bases). In germline, CDR1 is GTSNPN, CDR2 SVGIG (reference sequence). Deletions cut 0 bases from V and 0 bases from J, with 11 bases between. This CDR3 comprises 15 residues. CDR3 protein: CAWSVSQGANYGYTF. CDR3 bases: TGTGCCTGGAGTGTGTCACAGGGAGCTAACTATGGCTACACCTTC.